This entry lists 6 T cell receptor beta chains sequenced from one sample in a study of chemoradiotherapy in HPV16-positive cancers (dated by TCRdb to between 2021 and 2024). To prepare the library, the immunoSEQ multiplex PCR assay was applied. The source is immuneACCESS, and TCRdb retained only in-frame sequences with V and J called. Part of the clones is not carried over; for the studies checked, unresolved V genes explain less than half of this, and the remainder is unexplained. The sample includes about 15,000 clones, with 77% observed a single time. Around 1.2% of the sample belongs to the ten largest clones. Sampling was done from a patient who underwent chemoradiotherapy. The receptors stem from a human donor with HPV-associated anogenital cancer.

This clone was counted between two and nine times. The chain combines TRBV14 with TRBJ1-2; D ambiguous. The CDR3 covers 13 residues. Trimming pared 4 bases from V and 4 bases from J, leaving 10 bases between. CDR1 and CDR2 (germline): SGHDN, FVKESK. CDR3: CASSPDRVYGYTF. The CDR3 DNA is TGTGCCAGCAGCCCCGACCGAGTCTATGGCTACACCTTC.

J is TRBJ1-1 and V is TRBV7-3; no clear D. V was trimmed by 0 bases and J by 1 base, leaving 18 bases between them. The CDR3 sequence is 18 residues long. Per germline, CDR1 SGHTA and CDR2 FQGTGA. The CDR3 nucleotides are TGTGCCAGCAGCTTAACCATCGGGTCTTCCCCGGAGAACACTGAAGCTTTCTTT. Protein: CASSLTIGSSPENTEAFF.

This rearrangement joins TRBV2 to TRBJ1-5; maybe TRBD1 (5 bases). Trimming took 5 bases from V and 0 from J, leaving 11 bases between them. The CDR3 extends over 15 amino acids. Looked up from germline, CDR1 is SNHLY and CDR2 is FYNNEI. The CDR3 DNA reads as TGTGCCAGCAGTTGGCCAGGGAATAGCAATCAGCCCCAGCATTTT. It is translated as CASSWPGNSNQPQHF.

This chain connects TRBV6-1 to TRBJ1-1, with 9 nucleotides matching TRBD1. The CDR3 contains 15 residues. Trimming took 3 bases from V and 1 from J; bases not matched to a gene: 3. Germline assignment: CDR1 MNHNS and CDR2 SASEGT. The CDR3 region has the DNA TGTGCCAGCAGTGAGGGACAGGGTTGGAACACTGAAGCTTTCTTT. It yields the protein CASSEGQGWNTEAFF.

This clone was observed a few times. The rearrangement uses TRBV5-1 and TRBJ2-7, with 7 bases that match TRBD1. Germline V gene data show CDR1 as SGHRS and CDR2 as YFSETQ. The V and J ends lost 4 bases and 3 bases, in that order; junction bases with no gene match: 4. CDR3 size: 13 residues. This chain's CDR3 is CASSLGQNYEQYF. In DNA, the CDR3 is TGCGCCAGCAGCCTGGGACAGAACTACGAGCAGTACTTC.

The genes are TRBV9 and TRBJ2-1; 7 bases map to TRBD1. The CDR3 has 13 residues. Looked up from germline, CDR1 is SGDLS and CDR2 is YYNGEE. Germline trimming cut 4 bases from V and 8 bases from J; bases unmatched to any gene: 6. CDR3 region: CASSKGQSDEQFF. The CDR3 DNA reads TGTGCCAGCAGCAAGGGACAGAGTGATGAGCAGTTCTTC.